Listed below are T cell receptor beta chains from one sample, sequenced in a study of cytomegalovirus exposure and HLA in healthy donors. Some clones are missing from TCRdb's copy, which holds only in-frame ones; the method was immunoSEQ multiplex PCR. The sample contains roughly 190,000 clones, approximately 82% of which appear only once. The specimen sequenced was PBMCs. These receptors all come from a man in his forties in good health and CMV-seropositive. Both conserved end residues are part of each CDR3. D genes are given only for firm matches. Some rows have no size entry. The others give once, few or many, or a class for an expanded clone.

TRBV4-1	TRBJ2-3	TRBD2	.	TGCGCCAGCAGCCAAGGTCTTAGCGGGCCTAGCACAGATACGCAGTATTTT	CASSQGLSGPSTDTQYF
TRBV10-3	TRBJ2-7	TRBD2	.	TGTGCCATCAGTGTATTTTCTAGCGGGAGCTCCTACGAGCAGTACTTC	CAISVFSSGSSYEQYF
TRBV29-1	TRBJ2-2	.	.	TGCAGCGTTGCGGGGGAGCGGGTCGGGGAGCTGTTTTTT	CSVAGERVGELFF
TRBV5-6	TRBJ2-7	TRBD2	.	TGTGCCAGCAGTCGGCGGACTAGCGGTTCCTACGAGCAGTACTTC	CASSRRTSGSYEQYF
TRBV21-1	TRBJ1-5	.	.	TGTGCCAGCAGCAAATGGTGGCAGGGGGCCCTCGGGGGACAGCCCCAGCATTTT	CASSKWWQGALGGQPQHF
TRBV15	TRBJ2-7	.	.	TGTGCCACCAGCAGCCGCCGGACTAACCCCGACCAGAAATACGAGCAGTACTTC	CATSSRRTNPDQKYEQYF
TRBV29-1	TRBJ1-1	TRBD1	.	TGCAGCGGGCGGGCAGGGGGAACGCCCAACGGTGAAGCTTTCTTT	CSGRAGGTPNGEAFF
TRBV2	TRBJ2-2	TRBD2	.	TGTGCCAGCAGTGTTCAGCGGGAGGGTAGGGCCGGGGAGCTGTTTTTT	CASSVQREGRAGELFF
TRBV13	TRBJ2-1	TRBD1	.	TGTGCCAGCCGGACAGGGGGCTACAATGAGCAGTTCTTC	CASRTGGYNEQFF
TRBV14	TRBJ2-1	TRBD2	.	TGTGCCAGCAGCCAACCGACTGGGACTAGCGGGAGGGCCTATGAGCAGTTCTTC	CASSQPTGTSGRAYEQFF
TRBV2	TRBJ1-5	TRBD1	.	TGTGCCAGCACCTCCGGGACAGGGGTTCATCAGCCCCAGCATTTT	CASTSGTGVHQPQHF
TRBV27	TRBJ1-1	TRBD1	.	TGTGCCAGCAGCCTTATACAGGGGGAAGTTGAAGCTTTCTTT	CASSLIQGEVEAFF
TRBV4-2	TRBJ2-7	.	.	TGTGCCAGCAGCCAAGTTTCAGGGGCGGACGAGCAGTACTTC	CASSQVSGADEQYF
TRBV7-8	TRBJ2-3	TRBD2	once	TGTGTCAGCGGCTTACAGACTAGCGGAGATACGCAGTATTTT	CVSGLQTSGDTQYF
TRBV5-1	TRBJ1-2	.	few	TGCGCCAGCAGCCCTGGGGCAGTCTCTAACTATGGCTACACCTTC	CASSPGAVSNYGYTF
TRBV18	TRBJ1-1	.	.	TGTGCCAGCTCCCGCGACAGGCACACTGAAGCTTTCTTT	CASSRDRHTEAFF
TRBV28	TRBJ1-2	.	.	TGTGCCAGCACGGTGACAGCTTATGGCTACACCTTC	CASTVTAYGYTF
TRBV7-8	TRBJ2-3	TRBD2	.	TGTGCCAGCAGCCCAACCCGGCTAGCGGGGACAGATACGCAGTATTTT	CASSPTRLAGTDTQYF
TRBV6-1	TRBJ1-5	.	.	TGTGCCAGCAGTGAAGAACTTTGGAGACGGTATAGCAATCAGCCCCAGCATTTT	CASSEELWRRYSNQPQHF
TRBV9	TRBJ1-5	.	once	TGTGCCAGCAGCGTAGGCAGCGATCAGCCCCAGCATTTT	CASSVGSDQPQHF
TRBV29-1	TRBJ2-1	TRBD2	once	TGCAGCGTTGAAGGGAAGCGGGAGGCCTACAATGAGCAGTTCTTC	CSVEGKREAYNEQFF
TRBV19	TRBJ1-2	.	few	TGTGCCGCGTCGAAGGGGGTACACGACTATGGCTACACCTTC	CAASKGVHDYGYTF
TRBV7-8	TRBJ2-1	TRBD1	.	TGTGCCAGCAGCTCCTCGCAGGGGGCAGCCTACAATGAGCAGTTCTTC	CASSSSQGAAYNEQFF
TRBV2	TRBJ2-3	TRBD2	.	TGTGCCAGCAGTTACACCGGGACTAGCGGGCTGAGCCCTATTGACAATACGCAGTATTTT	CASSYTGTSGLSPIDNTQYF
TRBV28	TRBJ2-7	.	.	TGTGCCAGCAGGGAGAGGACAGCGTCCTACGAGCAGTACTTC	CASRERTASYEQYF
TRBV7-9	TRBJ2-7	TRBD2	.	TGTGCCAGCAGCCCGACTAGCGGGGCCTCCTCCTACGAGCAGTACTTC	CASSPTSGASSYEQYF
TRBV6-4	TRBJ2-1	TRBD2	few	TGTGCCAGCAGTGAAGGCAGCGGGAGCGCGGCTGAGCAGTTCTTC	CASSEGSGSAAEQFF
TRBV19	TRBJ2-1	.	.	TGTGCCAGTAGTAACTCCGGAGGGCCAAGGGATGAGCAGTTCTTC	CASSNSGGPRDEQFF